This paragraph reports one T cell receptor beta chain. The CDR3 covers 14 residues. Germline loops: CDR1 MNHNS, CDR2 SASEGT. V lost 6 bases to trimming and J lost 5 bases, with 16 bases between them. The sample comes from a study of T cells in Graves' hyperthyroidism and ophthalmopathy. Study at large: Any treatment followed the collection of peripheral blood at initial diagnosis.

Researchers took RNA transcripts and amplified the TCR beta CDR3 regions from them. The TCR CDR3 was amplified in a first-round RT-PCR using the HTBI primer set. MiXCR, run by TCRdb on the multiplex PCR reads, gives a single entry per CDR3 protein. The sample lists approximately 630,000 distinct CDR3 sequences, 15% to 20% occurring once. Sample: blood. This chain joins TRBV6-1 and TRBJ1-1; maybe TRBD1 (6 bases). The source of this sequence is a woman in her twenties or thirties with Graves' hyperthyroidism. This chain's CDR3 is CASSVAGAGTEAFF. CDR3 nucleotides: TGTGCCAGCAGCGTGGCGGGGGCGGGTACTGAAGCTTTCTTT.